This is a list of T cell receptor beta chains from one sample in a study of blood T cell repertoires in COVID-19. Assay: immunoSEQ multiplex PCR; the TCRdb copy retains only in-frame clones and omits some. The table lists 120,000 to 150,000 clones, roughly 89% of them singletons. Source material: peripheral blood. These receptors were obtained from a woman aged 40 to 55 with acute or convalescent COVID-19. Each CDR3 is given with its conserved first and last residue. The D gene is left open where the match is weak. The listing skips clone size in some rows; elsewhere it reads once, few, many or a size class.

clone size	D gene	V gene	J gene	CDR3 protein	CDR3 DNA
-	TRBD1	TRBV19	TRBJ1-1	CASSTGTGLNTEAFF	TGTGCCAGTAGTACCGGGACAGGGTTGAACACTGAAGCTTTCTTT
-	-	TRBV27	TRBJ1-5	CASLGAQPQHF	TGTGCCAGCCTTGGGGCTCAGCCCCAGCATTTT
-	-	TRBV4-3	TRBJ1-2	CASSQDPIGAGNYGYTF	TGCGCCAGCAGCCAAGATCCCATTGGGGCAGGTAACTATGGCTACACCTTC
once	-	TRBV9	TRBJ1-2	CASSVGSHYGYTF	TGTGCCAGCAGCGTAGGGAGCCACTATGGCTACACCTTC
-	-	TRBV6-5	TRBJ1-5	CASGFGGQPQHF	TGTGCCAGCGGCTTCGGAGGCCAGCCCCAGCATTTT
-	-	TRBV27	TRBJ2-1	CASSSRPGDATLGNEQFF	TGTGCCAGCAGTTCCCGCCCGGGGGACGCCACACTTGGCAATGAGCAGTTCTTC
-	TRBD1	TRBV19	TRBJ1-2	CARDRSGGCGYTF	TGTGCCAGGGACAGGTCCGGAGGGTGCGGCTACACCTTC
-	TRBD2	TRBV11-2	TRBJ2-7	CASSQREFAEQYF	TGTGCCAGCAGCCAGCGGGAGTTCGCCGAGCAGTACTTC
-	TRBD2	TRBV10-1	TRBJ2-4	CASNAGGWRNIQYF	TGCGCCAGCAACGCGGGGGGGTGGCGAAACATTCAGTACTTC
-	-	TRBV6-5	TRBJ1-1	CASSYLGGTDEAFF	TGTGCCAGCAGTTACTTAGGGGGAACAGATGAAGCTTTCTTT
-	-	TRBV6-4	TRBJ2-1	CASSPMGSGPYNEQFF	TGTGCCAGCAGCCCCATGGGGAGCGGCCCCTACAATGAGCAGTTCTTC
once	-	TRBV19	TRBJ2-1	CASTPPGRNEQFF	TGTGCCAGTACCCCCCCCGGTAGAAATGAGCAGTTCTTC
-	-	TRBV4-1	TRBJ1-6	CASSRHRGRDNSPLHF	TGCGCCAGCAGCCGGCACCGAGGGAGGGATAATTCACCCCTCCACTTT
-	-	TRBV19	TRBJ1-3	CATWTVGNTIYF	TGTGCCACCTGGACAGTTGGAAACACCATATATTTT
-	TRBD1	TRBV5-1	TRBJ1-2	CASSLGTGWQDGYTF	TGCGCCAGCAGCTTGGGGACAGGGTGGCAAGATGGCTACACCTTC
-	TRBD1	TRBV5-1	TRBJ1-1	CASRAGTGGFYTEAFF	TGCGCCAGCAGGGCCGGGACAGGGGGCTTTTACACTGAAGCTTTCTTT
-	TRBD2	TRBV30	TRBJ2-3	CAWSPSILAVSTDTQYF	TGTGCCTGGAGCCCTTCTATACTAGCGGTTAGCACAGATACGCAGTATTTT
-	-	TRBV27	TRBJ1-2	CASSFLQGNYGYTF	TGTGCCAGCAGTTTCCTACAGGGTAACTATGGCTACACCTTC
-	TRBD1	TRBV7-2	TRBJ1-6	CASSLTWDSYSYNSPLHF	TGTGCCAGCAGCTTAACCTGGGACAGCTACTCCTATAATTCACCCCTCCACTTT
-	TRBD2	TRBV2	TRBJ2-4	CASSEQRDLNIQYF	TGTGCCAGCAGTGAACAGCGGGACTTAAACATTCAGTACTTC
-	-	TRBV28	TRBJ1-5	CASSFPGALMGRPQHF	TGTGCCAGCAGCTTCCCAGGAGCCCTTATGGGGCGGCCCCAGCATTTT
-	-	TRBV30	TRBJ1-4	CAWSGVIGEKLFF	TGTGCCTGGAGTGGAGTCATCGGGGAAAAACTGTTTTTT
-	-	TRBV19	TRBJ2-1	CASSTSHKYNEQFF	TGTGCCAGTAGTACCTCACATAAGTACAATGAGCAGTTCTTC
once	TRBD1	TRBV7-2	TRBJ2-3	CASSLWGQGTDTQYF	TGTGCCAGCAGCTTATGGGGACAGGGCACAGATACGCAGTATTTT
once	TRBD1	TRBV7-3	TRBJ1-5	CASSWGPGQGITYSNQPQHF	TGTGCCAGCAGCTGGGGTCCGGGACAGGGTATCACCTATAGCAATCAGCCCCAGCATTTT
-	TRBD1	TRBV19	TRBJ1-6	CASSIIDRGYNSPLHF	TGTGCCAGTAGTATAATCGACAGGGGCTATAATTCACCCCTCCACTTT